This record looks at one T cell receptor (beta chain) sequence and its context. Its antigen is undetermined. With a J-beta primer mix and a sample-barcoded 5' primer, a second PCR ran about 6 to 11 cycles. From the 5' RACE reads, TCRdb called clonotypes with MiXCR, one entry per CDR3 protein. The table has around 1,500,000 distinct CDR3 sequences, around two fifths seen once. This entry belongs to a study of blood T cells in healthy people across ages. Germline CDR1 and CDR2: MDHEN and SYDVKM. The CDR3 consists of 15 residues. Trimming stripped 5 bases from V and 3 bases from J, with 17 bases between. Findings and caveats of the study: Researchers said unsorted PBMCs prevented a conclusive naive versus antigen-experienced comparison. No one knew whether donors had CMV, which possibly confounded expanded clonotype changes.

The authors drew approximately 9 milliliters of peripheral blood from each donor. Every sample had a minimum of 6 million PBMCs isolated. The chain has TRBV28 and TRBJ2-7; D is perhaps TRBD1 (8 bases). The sequencing sample was made of blood. This clonotype was sampled from a woman aged 18-29 years in good health. CDR3 in DNA: TGTGCCAGCAGTCAGTACAGGGGGGGAAACTACGAGCAGTACTTC. It is translated as CASSQYRGGNYEQYF.